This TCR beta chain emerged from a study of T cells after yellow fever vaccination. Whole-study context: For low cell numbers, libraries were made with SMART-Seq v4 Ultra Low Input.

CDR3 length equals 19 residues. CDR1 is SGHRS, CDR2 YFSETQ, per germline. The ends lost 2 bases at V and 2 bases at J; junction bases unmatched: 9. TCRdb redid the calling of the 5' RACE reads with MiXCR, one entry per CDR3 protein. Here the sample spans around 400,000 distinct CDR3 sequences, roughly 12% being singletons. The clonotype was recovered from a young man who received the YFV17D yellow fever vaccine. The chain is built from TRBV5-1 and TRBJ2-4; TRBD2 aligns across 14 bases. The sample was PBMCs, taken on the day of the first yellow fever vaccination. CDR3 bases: TGCGCCAGCAGCTTCGCCGGGACTAGCGGGGGAGGGACCAAAAACATTCAGTACTTC. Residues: CASSFAGTSGGGTKNIQYF. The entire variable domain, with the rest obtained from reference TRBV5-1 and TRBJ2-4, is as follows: KAGVTQTPRYLIKTRGQQVTLSCSPISGHRSVSWYQQTPGQGLQFLFEYFSETQRNKGNFPGRFSGRQFSNSRSEMNVSTLELGDSALYLCASSFAGTSGGGTKNIQYFGAGTRLSVL.